The source of this T cell receptor (beta chain) is a study of blood T cells in healthy people across ages. The CDR3 length is 15 residues. Deletions cut 4 bases from V and 0 bases from J, with 11 bases between. Germline assignment: CDR1 SGHTA and CDR2 FQGNSA. For the second PCR, which ran for roughly 7 to 11 cycles, a sample-barcoded 5' primer and a J-beta primer mix were used. Via MiXCR, TCRdb re-called the 5' RACE reads, giving one row per CDR3 protein. The sample holds about 1.4 million distinct CDR3 sequences, approximately 59% seen once. The sequence was collected from a young man in good health. Sequencing was carried out using blood. This chain joins TRBV7-2 and TRBJ2-3, with D perhaps assigned TRBD1 or TRBD2 (5 bases each). The CDR3 is CASSSWDGSTDTQYF. CDR3 nucleotide sequence: TGTGCCAGCAGCTCGTGGGACGGCAGCACAGATACGCAGTATTTT.